These T cell receptor beta chains were read from a single sample in a study of spatial heterogeneity in lung cancer. In TCRdb, the 5' RACE reads were re-called with MiXCR into one record per CDR3 protein. The data show 45,000 to 55,000 distinct CDR3 sequences, over 4.5% seen once. The source material was PBMCs, sampled at surgery. Receptor source: a male donor with early-stage non-small cell lung cancer. CDR3s include the opening cysteine and the closing phenylalanine or tryptophan. Each record gives: V gene, J gene, CDR3 protein.

>TRBV28|TRBJ1-1
CASRPWDTEAFF
>TRBV20-1|TRBJ2-7
CSAPDPLGAYEQYF
>TRBV20-1|TRBJ2-3
CSARARTSGSADTQYF
>TRBV6-5|TRBJ1-1
CASSSFHRGGTEAFF
>TRBV29-1|TRBJ2-3
CSVDTSGRRGTDTQYF
>TRBV12-3/TRBV12-4|TRBJ2-5
CASMLAGGQETQYF
>TRBV5-1|TRBJ2-7
CASSLWTGGPYEQYF
>TRBV5-1|TRBJ2-5
CASAPADASETQYF
>TRBV5-5|TRBJ1-2
CASSYRPGGSYGYTF
>TRBV14|TRBJ1-4
CASSYRETNEKLFF
>TRBV5-5|TRBJ1-2
CASSIRSPGPGSYTF
>TRBV5-1|TRBJ2-7
CASSQTGTTYEQYF
>TRBV10-3|TRBJ2-1
CAISEGETSDEQFF
>TRBV20-1|TRBJ1-2
CSAYSGSHGYTF
>TRBV5-1|TRBJ2-5
CASSLHGTGQETQYF
>TRBV5-1|TRBJ2-5
CASSPGLAGAGETQYF
>TRBV24-1|TRBJ1-2
CATSDPGQGSDGYTF
>TRBV12-3/TRBV12-4|TRBJ2-1
CASSFLSGSGSEQFF
>TRBV5-1|TRBJ1-6
CASRMYGERSPLHF
>TRBV2|TRBJ2-7
CASRVGLIYEQYF
>TRBV20-1|TRBJ1-1
CSAREDRWLVNTEAFF
>TRBV9|TRBJ2-3
CASSLTNYPTDTQYF
>TRBV7-2|TRBJ2-7
CASSLGGTQGLDF
>TRBV20-1|TRBJ2-3
CSAARPSGRFGDTQYF
>TRBV4-1|TRBJ2-7
CASSQAISLEVYEQYF
>TRBV11-2|TRBJ2-1
CASSLEAGVSYNEQFF
>TRBV5-4|TRBJ2-3
CASSPRTSGTDTQYF
>TRBV7-3|TRBJ2-3
CASSLSINTDTQYF
>TRBV27|TRBJ2-5
CASSVGGLLQETQYF
>TRBV7-2|TRBJ1-1
CASSSTPRQGTNTEAFF
>TRBV20-1|TRBJ2-7
CSARDAFSSRAYEQYF
>TRBV5-1|TRBJ2-1
CASSLVPSYNEQFF
>TRBV18|TRBJ1-3
CASSPPGQGSHLSSGNTIYF
>TRBV12-3/TRBV12-4|TRBJ1-1
CASSFGAEKGTEAFF
>TRBV12-3/TRBV12-4|TRBJ2-3
CASSLNRITDTQYF
>TRBV5-1|TRBJ2-5
CASRRTGASQETQYF
>TRBV20-1|TRBJ2-1
CSASGADNEQFF
>TRBV15|TRBJ2-4
CATSSLGTSGNIAKNIQYF
>TRBV4-3|TRBJ2-5
CASSPAVVAQETQYF
>TRBV7-2|TRBJ2-5
CASSDQTRSGETQYF
>TRBV12-3/TRBV12-4|TRBJ2-5
CASSSGTQETQYF